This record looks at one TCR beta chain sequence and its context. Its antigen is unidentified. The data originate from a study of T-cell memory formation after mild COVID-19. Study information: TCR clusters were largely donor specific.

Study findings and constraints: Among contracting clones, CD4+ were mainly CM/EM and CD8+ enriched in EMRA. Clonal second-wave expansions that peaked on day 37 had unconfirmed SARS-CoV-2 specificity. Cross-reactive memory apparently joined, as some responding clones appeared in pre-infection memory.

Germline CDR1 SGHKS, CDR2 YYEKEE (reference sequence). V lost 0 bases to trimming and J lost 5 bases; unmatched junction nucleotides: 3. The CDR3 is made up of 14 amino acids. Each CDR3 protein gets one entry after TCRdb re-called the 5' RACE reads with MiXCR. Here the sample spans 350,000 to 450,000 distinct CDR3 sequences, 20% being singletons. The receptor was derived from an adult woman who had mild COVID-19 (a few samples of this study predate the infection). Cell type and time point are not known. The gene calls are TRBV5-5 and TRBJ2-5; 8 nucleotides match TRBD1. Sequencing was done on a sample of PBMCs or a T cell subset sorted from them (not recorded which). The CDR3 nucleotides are TGTGCCAGCAGCTTGGCAGGGGGCACTGAGACCCAGTACTTC. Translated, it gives CASSLAGGTETQYF.